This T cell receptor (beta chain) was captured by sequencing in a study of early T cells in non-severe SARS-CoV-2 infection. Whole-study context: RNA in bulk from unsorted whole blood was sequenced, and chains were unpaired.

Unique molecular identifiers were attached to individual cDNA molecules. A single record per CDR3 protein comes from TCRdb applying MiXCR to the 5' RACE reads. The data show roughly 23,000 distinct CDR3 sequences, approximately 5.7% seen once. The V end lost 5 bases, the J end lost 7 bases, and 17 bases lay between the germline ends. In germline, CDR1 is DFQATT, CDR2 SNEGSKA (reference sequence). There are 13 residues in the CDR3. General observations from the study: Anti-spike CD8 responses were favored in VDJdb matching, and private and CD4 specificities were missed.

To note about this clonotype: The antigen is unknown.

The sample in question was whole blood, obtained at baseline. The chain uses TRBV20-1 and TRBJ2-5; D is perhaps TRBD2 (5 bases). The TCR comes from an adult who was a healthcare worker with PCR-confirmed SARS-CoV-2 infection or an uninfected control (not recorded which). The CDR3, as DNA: TGCAGTGCTCTTCCGGCCGTTGGAGGGACCCAGTACTTC. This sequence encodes CSALPAVGGTQYF.